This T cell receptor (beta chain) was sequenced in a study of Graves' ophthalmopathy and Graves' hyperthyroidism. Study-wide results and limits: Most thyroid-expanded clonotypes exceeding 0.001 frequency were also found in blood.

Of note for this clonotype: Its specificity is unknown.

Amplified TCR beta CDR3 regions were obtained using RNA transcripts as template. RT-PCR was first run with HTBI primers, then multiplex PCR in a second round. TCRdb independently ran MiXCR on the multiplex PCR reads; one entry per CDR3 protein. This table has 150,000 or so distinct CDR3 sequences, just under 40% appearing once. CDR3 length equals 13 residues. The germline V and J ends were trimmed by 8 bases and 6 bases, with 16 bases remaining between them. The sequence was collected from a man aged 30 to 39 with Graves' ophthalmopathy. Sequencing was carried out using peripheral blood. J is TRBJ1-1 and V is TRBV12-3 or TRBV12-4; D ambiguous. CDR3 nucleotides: TGTGCCAGCCTCTCACCACGTTCAGCTGAAGCTTTCTTT. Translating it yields CASLSPRSAEAFF.